Listed below are T cell receptor beta chains from one sample, sequenced in a study of post-analysis software for immune sequencing data. A single record per CDR3 protein comes from TCRdb applying MiXCR to the PCR reads. The sample carries about 620,000 distinct CDR3 sequences, 44% recorded once. The source material was blood. These receptors came from a girl between 5 and 17 years old with multiple sclerosis. Each CDR3 is given with its conserved first and last residue. The D gene is left open where the match is weak. Size is stated for part of the rows, as once, few or many counts, or as a class when the clone is expanded.

abundance: .; j_gene: TRBJ2-1; v_gene: TRBV11-3; d_gene: .; CDR3aa: CASSFGTLNNEQFF; CDR3nt: TGTGCCAGCAGCTTCGGGACACTAAACAATGAGCAGTTCTTC
abundance: .; j_gene: TRBJ1-5; v_gene: TRBV4-1; d_gene: TRBD1; CDR3aa: CASSQAAGGRRGSQPQHF; CDR3nt: TGCGCCAGCAGCCAAGCGGCAGGGGGCCGCCGAGGGAGTCAGCCCCAGCATTTT
abundance: few; j_gene: TRBJ2-7; v_gene: TRBV5-1; d_gene: TRBD2; CDR3aa: CASSGTSFEQYF; CDR3nt: TGCGCCAGCAGCGGGACTAGCTTCGAGCAGTACTTC
abundance: once; j_gene: TRBJ1-4; v_gene: TRBV10-2; d_gene: TRBD1; CDR3aa: CASGTGGNEKLFF; CDR3nt: TGCGCCTCCGGGACAGGCGGGAATGAAAAACTGTTTTTT
abundance: .; j_gene: TRBJ2-7; v_gene: TRBV5-1; d_gene: .; CDR3aa: CASSYPLSSYNEQYF; CDR3nt: TGCGCCAGCAGCTACCCTCTTAGCTCCTACAATGAGCAGTACTTC
abundance: .; j_gene: TRBJ1-5; v_gene: TRBV3-1; d_gene: .; CDR3aa: CASSEGHLNQPQHF; CDR3nt: TGTGCCAGCAGCGAGGGACACCTCAATCAGCCCCAGCATTTT
abundance: few; j_gene: TRBJ2-1; v_gene: TRBV7-2; d_gene: .; CDR3aa: CASSLAVGSDNEQFF; CDR3nt: TGTGCCAGCAGCTTAGCGGTGGGGTCGGACAATGAGCAGTTCTTC
abundance: few; j_gene: TRBJ2-3; v_gene: TRBV9; d_gene: .; CDR3aa: CASSPLFWDTQYF; CDR3nt: TGTGCCAGCAGCCCCCTCTTTTGGGATACGCAGTATTTT
abundance: few; j_gene: TRBJ2-3; v_gene: TRBV12-3/TRBV12-4; d_gene: TRBD2; CDR3aa: CASTEGGPTDTQYF; CDR3nt: TGTGCCAGCACCGAGGGAGGGCCCACAGATACGCAGTATTTT
abundance: few; j_gene: TRBJ2-7; v_gene: TRBV12-3/TRBV12-4; d_gene: .; CDR3aa: CASSLAPGTLPYEQYF; CDR3nt: TGTGCCAGCAGTTTAGCGCCCGGGACTCTACCCTACGAGCAGTACTTC
abundance: .; j_gene: TRBJ2-3; v_gene: TRBV5-1; d_gene: .; CDR3aa: CASSLLGGSTDTQYF; CDR3nt: TGCGCCAGCAGCTTGTTGGGGGGAAGCACAGATACGCAGTATTTT
abundance: .; j_gene: TRBJ2-3; v_gene: TRBV9; d_gene: .; CDR3aa: CASSQPTESSTDTQYF; CDR3nt: TGTGCCAGCAGCCAACCGACAGAGTCTAGCACAGATACGCAGTATTTT
abundance: .; j_gene: TRBJ2-3; v_gene: TRBV5-1; d_gene: .; CDR3aa: CASSPEGLSTDTQYF; CDR3nt: TGCGCCAGCAGCCCGGAGGGGCTTAGCACAGATACGCAGTATTTT
abundance: .; j_gene: TRBJ2-5; v_gene: TRBV7-8; d_gene: TRBD2; CDR3aa: CASSFHRVAGDLPETQYF; CDR3nt: TGTGCCAGCAGCTTCCATCGCGTAGCGGGGGACCTCCCGGAGACCCAGTACTTC